The 22 T cell receptor beta chains below come from one sample, sequenced in a study of regulatory T cells in long-lasting Graves disease. Time point meaning: newly diagnosed GD, antithyroid drugs for less than 3 months. Extracted PBMC RNA gave rise to the TCR library. Sequencing libraries for TCR beta were prepared with iRepertoire HTBI primers and Arm-PCR of CDR3 regions. Each CDR3 protein is one row after TCRdb ran MiXCR on the multiplex PCR reads. Found here are 350,000 to 400,000 distinct CDR3 sequences, around 15% of them singletons; the top ten hold about a fifth. The sequencing used peripheral blood mononuclear cells (PBMCs), collected at new diagnosis, from a patient treated with antithyroid drugs. The receptors originated from a female donor with Graves disease.

This clonotype occurred many times. The rearrangement joins TRBV24-1 to TRBJ2-1, with 8 bases identical to TRBD1. V lost 1 base to trimming and J lost 7 bases; unmatched junction nucleotides: 8. Looked up from germline, CDR1 is KGHDR and CDR2 is SFDVKD. The CDR3 sequence is 16 residues long. The CDR3 nucleotides read TGTGCCACCAGTGATTTAGGGACAGGCCGGGATAATGAGCAGTTCTTC. Translated: CATSDLGTGRDNEQFF.

This clonotype showed up many times. The chain uses TRBV27 and TRBJ2-4, with 14 nucleotides matching TRBD2. The germline V gene has CDR1 MNHEY and CDR2 SMNVEV (reference sequence). The CDR3 is made up of 17 amino acids. J lost 7 bases, V lost 7 bases, and 12 bases had no gene match. This chain's CDR3 is CASKGRGTSGSLNIQYF. DNA for the CDR3: TGTGCCAGCAAGGGAAGGGGGACTAGCGGGAGTTTGAACATTCAGTACTTC.

This clonotype was found many times. Here the CDR3 reads CASSEALRGRAGNTEAFF. CDR3 bases: TGTGCCAGCAGTGAAGCGCTTCGTGGCAGGGCGGGGAACACTGAAGCTTTCTTT. V gene TRBV6-1 combines with J gene TRBJ1-1; D is possibly TRBD1 (5 bases). The V gene lost 0 bases and the J gene lost 1 base, with 18 bases spanning the gap. This CDR3 is 18 amino acids long. In germline, CDR1 is MNHNS, CDR2 SASEGT.

In this sample, this clonotype turned up many times. This sequence joins TRBV7-2 and TRBJ1-1; 7 bases fit TRBD1. V was clipped by 2 bases and J by 2 bases; unmatched bases: 14. Germline V lookup: CDR1 SGHTA, CDR2 FQGNSA. The CDR3 is 18 residues long. The CDR3 DNA sequence: TGTGCCAGCAGCTTATTTCGGGTCAAGACAGGGTCAAACACTGAAGCTTTCTTT. Its protein product is CASSLFRVKTGSNTEAFF.

At least ten counts were recorded for this clonotype. The V gene is TRBV28, the J gene TRBJ2-3, with 8 bases aligning to TRBD1. Germline values: CDR1 MDHEN, CDR2 SYDVKM. The CDR3 is 18 residues long. Trimming took 7 bases from V and 4 from J; bases not matched to a gene: 19. The CDR3 protein is CASTPGIGADRGPDTQYF. DNA for the CDR3: TGTGCCAGCACCCCTGGGATCGGGGCCGACAGGGGCCCAGATACGCAGTATTTT.

The rearrangement links TRBV20-1 to TRBJ1-1, with D unresolved. V shed 6 bases and J shed 5 bases, with 16 bases lying between them. Germline CDR1 reads DFQATT; CDR2 reads SNEGSKA (reference sequence). This CDR3 is built from 13 residues. DNA of the CDR3: TGCAGTGCCCCGGGAGAGGGCCGGACTGAAGCTTTCTTT. This encodes CSAPGEGRTEAFF.

This clonotype was picked up many times. This chain links TRBV4-3 with TRBJ2-7, with TRBD2 matching 9 bases. Germline values: CDR1 LGHNA, CDR2 YSLEER. V gave up 1 base and J gave up 4 bases; unmatched junction bases: 5. There are 15 residues in the CDR3. The CDR3 region is CASSQGREGPYEQYF. The CDR3 DNA reads as TGCGCCAGCAGCCAAGGGCGGGAGGGCCCTTACGAGCAGTACTTC.

This clonotype was picked up many times. The chain couples TRBV7-9 to TRBJ2-5; 7 bases match TRBD1. The trim removed 6 bases at V and 1 base at J, leaving 8 bases unmatched. The CDR3 runs to 15 residues. Germline lookup yields CDR1 SEHNR and CDR2 FQNEAQ (reference sequence). CDR3: CASRTYRDSQETQYF. The CDR3 nucleotides are TGTGCCAGCAGGACTTACCGGGACAGCCAAGAGACCCAGTACTTC. The full variable domain, completed using reference TRBV7-9 and TRBJ2-5, is DTGVSQNPRHKITKRGQNVTFRCDPISEHNRLYWYRQTLGQGPEFLTYFQNEAQLEKSRLLSDRFSAERPKGSFSTLEIQRTEQGDSAMYLCASRTYRDSQETQYFGPGTRLLVL.

This clonotype was detected a few times. This chain joins TRBV6-2 or TRBV6-3 and TRBJ1-2, with D possibly matching TRBD1 (5 bases). The V end lost 2 bases, the J end lost 8 bases, and 21 bases lay between the germline ends. Germline V lookup: CDR1 MNHEY, CDR2 SVGEGT. The CDR3 loop spans 16 amino acids. The CDR3 nucleotides are TGTGCCAGCAGTTACGTACGTCGGCCGGCGGGGCGCGGCTACACCTTC. Translating it yields CASSYVRRPAGRGYTF.

This clonotype was seen a handful of times. A much larger clone differs by one base, so this may be a read error. This rearrangement joins TRBV7-2 to TRBJ2-4, with 7 positions matching TRBD1. The CDR3 extends over 16 amino acids. In germline, CDR1 is SGHTA, CDR2 FQGNSA. CDR3 bases: TGTGCCAGCAGCCTCAACAGGGGAATAGCCAAAAACACTCAGTACTTC. It specifies CASSLNRGIAKNTQYF.

This clonotype was found many times. The CDR3 DNA sequence: TGTGCCAGCAGGGGTACGGGGGGACAGATAGCTGGCTACACCTTC. Its protein product is CASRGTGGQIAGYTF. The V and J genes are TRBV28 and TRBJ1-2, with TRBD1 matching over 7 bases. The CDR3 is 15 amino acids. Trimming took 6 bases from V and 7 from J; bases not matched to a gene: 14. In germline, CDR1 is MDHEN, CDR2 SYDVKM.

The chain recombines TRBV5-1 with TRBJ2-3; D call uncertain. Germline CDR1 and CDR2: SGHRS and YFSETQ. CDR3 length: 12 residues. Trimming shortened V by 4 bases and J by 2 bases, and 5 bases separated the two germline ends. DNA for the CDR3: TGCGCCAGCAGCACGCCCACAGATACGCAGTATTTT. It is translated as CASSTPTDTQYF. Complete variable domain (other parts from reference TRBV5-1 and TRBJ2-3): KAGVTQTPRYLIKTRGQQVTLSCSPISGHRSVSWYQQTPGQGLQFLFEYFSETQRNKGNFPGRFSGRQFSNSRSEMNVSTLELGDSALYLCASSTPTDTQYFGPGTRLTVL.

This clonotype has more than one count but fewer than ten. V and J are TRBV19 and TRBJ1-5; 11 bases align to TRBD1. The length of the CDR3 is 14 residues. J was trimmed by 6 bases and V by 6 bases; bases with no gene match: 4. In germline, CDR1 is LNHDA, CDR2 SQIVND (reference sequence). The CDR3 DNA follows: TGTGCCAGTAGGGACAGGGGGCTAGGTCAGCCCCAGCATTTT. Residues: CASRDRGLGQPQHF.

The chain is built from TRBV4-1 and TRBJ2-7; no firm D call. The CDR3 extends over 19 amino acids. The germline gives CDR1 MGHRA, CDR2 YSYEKL. The V end was cut by 0 bases, the J end by 2 bases, with 23 bases between. The CDR3 protein is CASSQEFPASARYTYEQYF. The DNA for the CDR3 is TGCGCCAGCAGCCAAGAGTTCCCGGCGTCAGCTCGCTATACCTACGAGCAGTACTTC.

This clonotype was seen ten or more times. The chain joins TRBV12-5 to TRBJ2-4; weak D call: TRBD2 (5 bases). CDR1 is LGHNT and CDR2 is FRNRAP in the germline V gene. This CDR3 spans 18 amino acids. V was cut by 1 base and J by 4 bases, with 20 bases left in between. DNA for the CDR3: TGTGCTAGTGGTTTGGACCCGGGGATGGTGCTCCCAAAAAACATTCAGTACTTC. As protein: CASGLDPGMVLPKNIQYF.

The chain has TRBV12-3 or TRBV12-4 and TRBJ1-1, with 7 bases identical to TRBD1. V trimming: 6 bases; J trimming: 10 bases; junction bases outside the gene matches: 8. This CDR3 region has 12 residues. The CDR3 protein is CASSLGQDGAFF. CDR3 coding DNA: TGTGCCAGCAGCCTTGGACAGGATGGAGCTTTCTTT.

The chain links TRBV4-3 to TRBJ1-1; D is perhaps TRBD1 (6 bases). The CDR3 has 14 amino acids. CDR1 and CDR2 from the germline V gene are LGHNA and YSLEER. V was cut by 4 bases and J by 4 bases, with 13 bases left in between. DNA for the CDR3: TGCGCCAGCAGCCGAGGGGGTCGGGGCACTGAAGCTTTCTTT. Amino acid sequence: CASSRGGRGTEAFF.

This clonotype was detected ten times or more. The chain recombines TRBV12-3 or TRBV12-4 with TRBJ1-4, with D possibly TRBD1 on 5 matching bases. The V gene lost 10 bases and the J gene lost 5 bases, with 17 bases spanning the gap. This CDR3 has 14 amino acids. The CDR3 DNA is TGTGCCAACAAAACCCAGGGAATCAATGAAAAACTGTTTTTT. It translates to CANKTQGINEKLFF.

This clonotype occurred many times. V gene TRBV11-2 combines with J gene TRBJ1-5; D not certain. Per germline, CDR1 SGHAT and CDR2 FQNNGV. Trimming cost V 5 bases and J 1 base, with 21 bases left between them. CDR3 length equals 18 residues. The CDR3, as DNA: TGTGCCAGCAGCCTTACCCCCTCCGCGGGAACCAGCAATCAGCCCCAGCATTTT. Protein sequence: CASSLTPSAGTSNQPQHF.

In regard to this clonotype: The junction does not match germline at one end; this may be a read error. The rearrangement joins TRBV19 to TRBJ1-1; D unclear. Germline V lookup: CDR1 LNHDA, CDR2 SQIVND (reference sequence). This CDR3 contains 15 residues. This CDR3 reads CASTKYYGLNTEAFF. CDR3 nucleotide sequence: TGTGCCAGTACTAAATACTATGGCTTGAACACTGAAGCTTTCTTC.

Many counts were recorded for this clonotype. The J gene is TRBJ1-1, the V gene TRBV6-1; weak D call: TRBD1 (6 bases). Trimming cost V 8 bases and J 1 base, with 14 bases left between them. The CDR3 spans 14 residues. CDR1 and CDR2 (germline): MNHNS, SASEGT. The CDR3 DNA is TGTGCCAGCCCGGGGGGCAGGACGAACACTGAAGCTTTCTTT. Protein product: CASPGGRTNTEAFF.

The V and J genes are TRBV18 and TRBJ2-7; 10 nucleotides agree with TRBD2. The V gene end was trimmed by 6 bases and the J gene end by 4 bases; junction bases not matched to a gene: 6. CDR1 is KGHSH and CDR2 is LQKENI in the germline V gene. The CDR3 is 14 residues long. The CDR3 nucleotides are TGTGCCAGCTCCCCAGGGACTAGCGAGTACGAGCAGTACTTC. It is translated as CASSPGTSEYEQYF. The variable domain in full, completed from reference TRBV18 and TRBJ2-7, reads NAGVMQNPRHLVRRRGQEARLRCSPMKGHSHVYWYRQLPEEGLKFMVYLQKENIIDESGMPKERFSAEFPKEGPSILRIQQVVRGDSAAYFCASSPGTSEYEQYFGPGTRLTVT.